This T cell receptor beta chain was retrieved from a study of T cell responses to AZD1222 COVID-19 vaccine. Study details: Second-dose timings of about 4 or about 12 weeks were pooled. Study results and limitations: The donor cohort was predominantly white British with a female majority, and clonal diversity may have been underestimated. Repertoires were collected only later (after the peak T cell response had occurred). A rise in Spike-specific TCR breadth and depth followed two AZD1222 doses.

This clone was seen a single time. Antigen: not known. The method was immunoSEQ multiplex PCR; TCRdb's version includes in-frame clones alone and lacks a portion of them. The table shows 170,000 or so clones, with around 87% occurring only once. The clonotype comes from an adult in good health. The material was peripheral blood, obtained on day 0 of AZD1222 vaccination.

For the CDR3, the DNA is TGTGCCAGCAGCCAAGGGGTGGGACCACCAGACGAAAAACTGTTTTTT. Protein sequence: CASSQGVGPPDEKLFF. The rearrangement joins TRBV9 to TRBJ1-4; perhaps TRBD1 as D (5 bases). The CDR3 loop spans 16 amino acids. The germline V and J ends were trimmed by 4 bases and 8 bases, with 21 bases remaining between them. Germline values: CDR1 SGDLS, CDR2 YYNGEE.